The rows below give T cell receptor beta chains drawn from one sample of a study of blood T cells in healthy people across ages. A single record per CDR3 protein comes from TCRdb applying MiXCR to the 5' RACE reads. The sample lists 1.6 million or so distinct CDR3 sequences, about 31% occurring once. The sequenced sample consisted of blood. These receptors were collected from a woman aged 25 to 45 in good health. CDR3s include the opening cysteine and the closing phenylalanine or tryptophan. D genes are given only for firm matches.

cdr3_aa: CASSFHAGNSYEQYF; d_call: NA; j_call: TRBJ2-7; v_call: TRBV11-2
cdr3_aa: CATHRVNTEAFF; d_call: NA; j_call: TRBJ1-1; v_call: TRBV12-3/TRBV12-4
cdr3_aa: CSARGAGGLTDTQYF; d_call: TRBD2; j_call: TRBJ2-3; v_call: TRBV20-1
cdr3_aa: CSARNQRGEYEQYF; d_call: NA; j_call: TRBJ2-7; v_call: TRBV20-1
cdr3_aa: CASKTGGEKLFF; d_call: TRBD1; j_call: TRBJ1-4; v_call: TRBV2
cdr3_aa: CASSLYSGPDQPQHF; d_call: NA; j_call: TRBJ1-5; v_call: TRBV7-6
cdr3_aa: CAWKPGRNTGELFF; d_call: NA; j_call: TRBJ2-2; v_call: TRBV30
cdr3_aa: CASLSHKNSNQPQHF; d_call: NA; j_call: TRBJ1-5; v_call: TRBV6-1
cdr3_aa: CSEKQGGDTEAFF; d_call: NA; j_call: TRBJ1-1; v_call: TRBV29-1
cdr3_aa: CASSDVGGAMEAFF; d_call: NA; j_call: TRBJ1-1; v_call: TRBV25-1
cdr3_aa: CASSGDRGWGEQYF; d_call: TRBD1; j_call: TRBJ2-7; v_call: TRBV4-1
cdr3_aa: CASGRGGKMNTEAFF; d_call: NA; j_call: TRBJ1-1; v_call: TRBV27
cdr3_aa: CVSSGTRGADTQYF; d_call: NA; j_call: TRBJ2-3; v_call: TRBV6-1
cdr3_aa: CASSMSSVETQYF; d_call: NA; j_call: TRBJ2-5; v_call: TRBV19
cdr3_aa: CSASGPSLYEQYF; d_call: NA; j_call: TRBJ2-7; v_call: TRBV20-1
cdr3_aa: CAISDGQGVEQYF; d_call: TRBD1; j_call: TRBJ2-7; v_call: TRBV10-3
cdr3_aa: CASSSDSDTQYF; d_call: NA; j_call: TRBJ2-3; v_call: TRBV5-5
cdr3_aa: CASHPGRVAGTEAFF; d_call: NA; j_call: TRBJ1-1; v_call: TRBV6-2/TRBV6-3
cdr3_aa: CASSDRDPRGAFF; d_call: NA; j_call: TRBJ1-1; v_call: TRBV27
cdr3_aa: CASSLGQLTSGNTIYF; d_call: TRBD1; j_call: TRBJ1-3; v_call: TRBV7-2
cdr3_aa: CAISPRVMETQYF; d_call: NA; j_call: TRBJ2-5; v_call: TRBV10-3
cdr3_aa: CASSRMDTTDTQYF; d_call: NA; j_call: TRBJ2-3; v_call: TRBV9
cdr3_aa: CSAQLADGELFF; d_call: NA; j_call: TRBJ2-2; v_call: TRBV20-1
cdr3_aa: CASRLLAGGLYEQFF; d_call: TRBD2; j_call: TRBJ2-1; v_call: TRBV5-1
cdr3_aa: CASSLTGDSEAFF; d_call: TRBD1; j_call: TRBJ1-1; v_call: TRBV7-3
cdr3_aa: CSALGEVNSNQPQHF; d_call: NA; j_call: TRBJ1-5; v_call: TRBV29-1
cdr3_aa: CASRTGGASLSGANVLTF; d_call: TRBD1; j_call: TRBJ2-6; v_call: TRBV5-4
cdr3_aa: CASSHRSDYEQYF; d_call: NA; j_call: NA; v_call: TRBV3-1
cdr3_aa: CSVGRREKETQYF; d_call: NA; j_call: TRBJ2-5; v_call: TRBV29-1
cdr3_aa: CASGRAPQETQYF; d_call: NA; j_call: TRBJ2-5; v_call: TRBV2
cdr3_aa: CSVDSRPYGYTF; d_call: NA; j_call: TRBJ1-2; v_call: TRBV29-1
cdr3_aa: CASSYSGGANGYTF; d_call: TRBD1; j_call: TRBJ1-2; v_call: TRBV6-5
cdr3_aa: CASSTLSGTSSYNEQFF; d_call: TRBD2; j_call: TRBJ2-1; v_call: TRBV7-2
cdr3_aa: CASIGRETNYGYTF; d_call: NA; j_call: TRBJ1-2; v_call: TRBV2
cdr3_aa: CSARVGQLTDTQYF; d_call: NA; j_call: TRBJ2-3; v_call: TRBV20-1
cdr3_aa: CSAMGLAGHYNEQFF; d_call: TRBD2; j_call: TRBJ2-1; v_call: TRBV20-1
cdr3_aa: CAISEFNRDHNQPQHF; d_call: NA; j_call: TRBJ1-5; v_call: TRBV10-3
cdr3_aa: CASSREAASSYNEQFF; d_call: TRBD2; j_call: TRBJ2-1; v_call: TRBV5-1
cdr3_aa: CASSSWDTAYEQYF; d_call: NA; j_call: TRBJ2-7; v_call: TRBV6-5
cdr3_aa: CASTNRDRAHEQYF; d_call: TRBD1; j_call: TRBJ2-7; v_call: TRBV12-3/TRBV12-4
cdr3_aa: CSVEARGLGNEQFF; d_call: TRBD1; j_call: TRBJ2-1; v_call: TRBV29-1
cdr3_aa: CSAREAADIQYF; d_call: NA; j_call: TRBJ2-4; v_call: TRBV20-1
cdr3_aa: CASSIVRMGTRQPQHF; d_call: NA; j_call: TRBJ1-5; v_call: TRBV19
cdr3_aa: CASSLVKAGQLNEKLFF; d_call: TRBD1; j_call: TRBJ1-4; v_call: TRBV7-8
cdr3_aa: CASSQGPGLRSYNEQFF; d_call: NA; j_call: TRBJ2-1; v_call: TRBV14
cdr3_aa: CASRPGTVGKDTQYF; d_call: TRBD1; j_call: TRBJ2-3; v_call: TRBV12-3/TRBV12-4
cdr3_aa: CSAGANQPQHF; d_call: NA; j_call: TRBJ1-5; v_call: TRBV20-1
cdr3_aa: CSARDWTGPSGANVLTF; d_call: TRBD1; j_call: TRBJ2-6; v_call: TRBV20-1
cdr3_aa: CSAPVGGAYEQYF; d_call: NA; j_call: TRBJ2-7; v_call: TRBV20-1
cdr3_aa: CATGYLYEQYF; d_call: NA; j_call: NA; v_call: TRBV24-1
cdr3_aa: CATSDRTGVPYEQYF; d_call: TRBD1; j_call: TRBJ2-7; v_call: TRBV24-1
cdr3_aa: CASMKQGNTEAFF; d_call: NA; j_call: TRBJ1-1; v_call: TRBV5-1
cdr3_aa: CASRPSGRGYTQYF; d_call: TRBD2; j_call: TRBJ2-3; v_call: TRBV27
cdr3_aa: CASSFGQQNYGYTF; d_call: NA; j_call: TRBJ1-2; v_call: TRBV7-2